These 21 T cell receptor beta chains share one sample of origin, sequenced in a study of blood T cell repertoires in COVID-19. The protocol was immunoSEQ multiplex PCR, while the TCRdb copy is restricted to in-frame clones and leaves out a portion. In the table there are roughly 67,000 clones, around nine tenths of which are singletons. The sequencing sample was made of peripheral blood. These receptors were taken from a woman aged 55-69 years with acute or convalescent COVID-19.

CDR3 DNA sequence: TGTGCCAGCAGTGAGCCTAGCGGGTATGACAATGAGCAGTTCTTC. Translation: CASSEPSGYDNEQFF. The chain links TRBV25-1 to TRBJ2-1, with 8 positions matching TRBD2. With 3 bases clipped from V and 5 bases from J, the junction kept 6 bases outside the gene matches. The CDR3 consists of 15 residues. The germline CDR1 and CDR2 sequences are MGHDK and SYGVNS.

The chain carries TRBV3-1 (or the pseudogene TRBV3-2) and TRBJ2-3; TRBD1 might be the D (6 bases). There are 16 residues in the CDR3. The germline gives CDR1 LGHDT, CDR2 YNNKEL (reference sequence). The ends were cut back, 0 bases at V and 0 bases at J, with 10 bases in the middle. This chain's CDR3 is CASSQDQRGSTDTQYF. Written as DNA, the CDR3 is TGTGCCAGCAGCCAAGATCAAAGGGGGAGCACAGATACGCAGTATTTT.

V and J are TRBV14 and TRBJ2-1; 10 bases fit TRBD2. From germline, CDR1 is SGHDN and CDR2 FVKESK. The ends lost 3 bases at V and 0 bases at J; junction bases unmatched: 11. The CDR3 extends over 19 amino acids. In nucleotides, the CDR3 is TGTGCCAGCAGCCACGGAAACTTTCCTAGCGGGAGCTCCTACAATGAGCAGTTCTTC. Protein sequence: CASSHGNFPSGSSYNEQFF.

The chain recombines TRBV18 with TRBJ1-5, with 10 bases aligning to TRBD1. From germline, CDR1 is KGHSH and CDR2 LQKENI. This CDR3 comprises 17 residues. J gave up 5 bases and V 6 bases, and 13 bases lay outside the gene matches. CDR3 sequence reads: CASSESMTGGRYQPQHF. The CDR3 DNA is TGTGCCAGCTCCGAAAGTATGACAGGGGGCAGGTATCAGCCCCAGCATTTT.

The chain is built from TRBV6-2 or TRBV6-3 and TRBJ2-2; TRBD2 might be the D (5 bases). The V and J ends lost 4 bases and 0 bases respectively, with 24 bases between them. CDR1 and CDR2 (germline): MNHEY, SVGEGT. This CDR3 spans 20 amino acids. CDR3 protein: CASSSRGGRGSFPNTGELFF. CDR3 sequence (DNA): TGTGCCAGCAGTTCACGCGGCGGGCGAGGGTCCTTTCCGAACACCGGGGAGCTGTTTTTT.

This clone was found once. The V call is TRBV7-9, the J call TRBJ2-5; 9 bases line up with TRBD1. Germline trimming cut 4 bases from V and 6 bases from J; bases unmatched to any gene: 6. The germline gives CDR1 SEHNR, CDR2 FQNEAQ (reference sequence). This CDR3 contains 14 residues. CDR3 sequence: CASSSPGQGKTQYF. The CDR3 bases are TGTGCCAGCAGCTCTCCCGGACAGGGGAAGACCCAGTACTTC.

The chain combines TRBV6-4 with TRBJ1-2; a possible D gene is TRBD1 (5 bases). This CDR3 is built from 13 residues. Per the germline V gene, CDR1 is MRHNA and CDR2 is SNTAGT. V lost 2 bases and J lost 4, with 8 bases in between. CDR3 sequence reads: CASSDGAGYGYTF. In DNA form, the CDR3 reads TGTGCCAGCAGTGACGGGGCCGGCTATGGCTACACCTTC.

The chain employs TRBV6-5 and TRBJ2-5, with 8 bases lining up with TRBD1. The CDR3 is made up of 13 amino acids. After removal of 8 bases from V and 5 bases from J, the junction contained 7 bases not matched to a gene. CDR1 and CDR2 from the germline V gene are MNHEY and SVGAGI. CDR3 nucleotides: TGTGCCAGCTCAGGGGGCAGGGTTGAGACCCAGTACTTC. Translation: CASSGGRVETQYF.

V and J are TRBV4-3 and TRBJ2-1, with 8 bases that match TRBD2. Germline lookup yields CDR1 LGHNA and CDR2 YSLEER. The CDR3 runs to 14 residues. With V trimmed by 0 bases and J by 16 bases, 11 bases remained unmatched. Written as DNA, the CDR3 is TGCGCCAGCAGCCAAGAGGCGGGAGGCGGGAGTGTCTTCTTC. Protein product: CASSQEAGGGSVFF.

This clone occurred a few times. This rearrangement joins TRBV6-5 to TRBJ2-7; 10 bases fit TRBD2. Germline V lookup: CDR1 MNHEY, CDR2 SVGAGI. The CDR3 length is 15 residues. J gave up 0 bases and V 6 bases, and 5 bases lay outside the gene matches. The CDR3 DNA reads as TGTGCCAGCAGCCCAAGCGGGAGGGCCTCCTACGAGCAGTACGTC. Its protein product is CASSPSGRASYEQYV.

This clone has more than one count but fewer than ten. The chain couples TRBV19 to TRBJ1-5, with TRBD1 matching 10 bases. Germline V gives CDR1 LNHDA, CDR2 SQIVND (reference sequence). The ends lost 6 bases at V and 1 base at J; junction bases unmatched: 6. This CDR3 is 16 amino acids long. The CDR3 here is CASRIRGQGSNQPQHF. CDR3 nucleotide sequence: TGTGCCAGTAGGATCCGGGGACAGGGGAGCAATCAGCCCCAGCATTTT.

The gene calls are TRBV18 and TRBJ1-2, with D unresolved. Germline CDR1 and CDR2: KGHSH and LQKENI. The V and J ends lost 1 base and 8 bases respectively, with 14 bases between them. The CDR3 covers 14 residues. In nucleotides, the CDR3 is TGTGCCAGCTCACCACAAATGGGCCGGCGAGGCTACACCTTC. This codes for CASSPQMGRRGYTF. The full variable domain, rest sourced from reference TRBV18 and TRBJ1-2, is NAGVMQNPRHLVRRRGQEARLRCSPMKGHSHVYWYRQLPEEGLKFMVYLQKENIIDESGMPKERFSAEFPKEGPSILRIQQVVRGDSAAYFCASSPQMGRRGYTFGSGTRLTVV.

This clone was observed once. The chain is built from TRBV10-1 and TRBJ1-1; 7 positions agree with TRBD1. The CDR3 runs to 14 residues. Germline V gene lookup returns CDR1 WNHNN and CDR2 SYGVQD (reference sequence). After removal of 3 bases from V and 5 bases from J, the junction contained 6 bases not matched to a gene. CDR3 protein: CASSDTGDITEAFF. DNA for the CDR3: TGCGCCAGCAGTGATACAGGGGATATAACTGAAGCTTTCTTT.

This chain links TRBV12-3 or TRBV12-4 with TRBJ1-2, with D maybe TRBD1 (6 bases). The ends were cut back, 5 bases at V and 11 bases at J, with 12 bases in the middle. CDR3 length equals 11 residues. This CDR3 reads CASSRQVWYTF. The CDR3 bases are TGTGCCAGCAGTCGACAGGTCTGGTACACCTTC.

The J gene is TRBJ2-1, the V gene TRBV19, with 8 bases aligning to TRBD2. Germline V lookup: CDR1 LNHDA, CDR2 SQIVND (reference sequence). V lost 7 bases and J lost 8; bases outside the gene matches: 16. The CDR3 is 16 residues long. CDR3 nucleotide sequence: TGTGCCAGTATCGGGACCCTAGCGGGCCCTGGGGATGAGCAGTTCTTC. It codes for CASIGTLAGPGDEQFF.

The chain links TRBV18 to TRBJ1-2, with 7 positions matching TRBD1. The CDR3 totals 13 residues. Germline V gene data show CDR1 as KGHSH and CDR2 as LQKENI. V was clipped by 4 bases and J by 4 bases; unmatched bases: 3. The chain's CDR3 is CASSLTGTYGYTF. The CDR3 nucleotides are TGTGCCAGCTCACTGACAGGGACCTATGGCTACACCTTC.

The J gene is TRBJ2-5, the V gene TRBV5-1; 12 positions match TRBD1. CDR1 and CDR2 (germline): SGHRS, YFSETQ. This CDR3 has 16 residues. With V trimmed by 3 bases and J by 6 bases, 9 bases remained unmatched. The CDR3 region has the DNA TGCGCCAGCAGCTCAGGGACAGGGGGCGCGCTAAAGACCCAGTACTTC. It translates to CASSSGTGGALKTQYF.

This clone was seen just once. V and J are TRBV12-5 and TRBJ2-1; 14 nucleotides align to TRBD2. The trim removed 0 bases at V and 5 bases at J, leaving 6 bases unmatched. The CDR3 spans 18 residues. Germline CDR1 is LGHNT and CDR2 is FRNRAP. The CDR3 loop reads CASGLVQGLAGVHNEQFF. For the CDR3, the DNA is TGTGCTAGTGGTTTGGTCCAGGGACTAGCGGGAGTACACAATGAGCAGTTCTTC.

V usage is TRBV5-4 and J usage is TRBJ1-4; 9 positions agree with TRBD1. Trimming took 2 bases from V and 6 from J; bases not matched to a gene: 5. The CDR3 covers 15 residues. Germline V gene data show CDR1 as SGHNT and CDR2 as YYREEE (reference sequence). The CDR3 loop is CASSLDRGSHEKLFF. In DNA form, the CDR3 reads TGTGCCAGCAGCTTAGACAGGGGGTCTCATGAAAAACTGTTTTTT. The variable domain in full, with the rest retrieved from reference TRBV5-4 and TRBJ1-4, is ETGVTQSPTHLIKTRGQQVTLRCSSQSGHNTVSWYQQALGQGPQFIFQYYREEENGRGNFPPRFSGLQFPNYSSELNVNALELDDSALYLCASSLDRGSHEKLFFGSGTQLSVL.

The table lists this clone with a count of one. The chain carries TRBV6-6 and TRBJ2-5; D possibly corresponds to TRBD1 (5 bases). The V and J ends lost 0 bases and 5 bases respectively, with 10 bases between them. The CDR3 is 14 amino acids. Germline V gene data show CDR1 as MNHNY and CDR2 as SVGAGI (reference sequence). The CDR3 loop reads CASSYSTAEETQYF. The CDR3 DNA is TGTGCCAGCAGTTACTCGACAGCCGAGGAGACCCAGTACTTC.

V gene TRBV28 combines with J gene TRBJ1-2; TRBD1 matches 8 bases. With 3 bases clipped from V and 3 bases from J, the junction kept 3 bases outside the gene matches. CDR1 MDHEN and CDR2 SYDVKM come from the germline V gene. CDR3 size: 14 residues. Here the CDR3 reads CASSFRGRDYGYTF. CDR3 sequence (DNA): TGTGCCAGCAGTTTCAGGGGGCGCGACTATGGCTACACCTTC.